These 16 T cell receptor beta chains originate from one sample sequenced in a study of response to subunit inactivated influenza vaccine. TCRdb independently ran MiXCR on the RT-PCR reads; one entry per CDR3 protein. The sample lists around 750,000 distinct CDR3 sequences, about 20% occurring once. This material consisted of PBMCs from blood, taken 5 days after vaccination. The receptor set was obtained from a man in his forties or fifties who received an inactivated influenza vaccine.

This clonotype has just a few counts. The chain has TRBV20-1 and TRBJ2-7; no firm D call. The CDR3 consists of 14 residues. Trimming shortened V by 0 bases and J by 5 bases, and 14 bases separated the two germline ends. Germline CDR1 and CDR2: DFQATT and SNEGSKA (reference sequence). Written as DNA, the CDR3 is TGCAGTGCTAGAGACCGGGCGGTCGCCCACGAGCAGTACTTC. This encodes CSARDRAVAHEQYF.

This clonotype has only a few counts. This chain's CDR3 is CSVEDRDHGYGYTF. The CDR3 DNA follows: TGCAGCGTTGAAGACCGGGACCACGGCTATGGCTACACCTTC. This chain joins TRBV29-1 and TRBJ1-2; perhaps TRBD1 as D (5 bases). The length of the CDR3 is 14 residues. The V gene's germline CDR1 is SQVTM and CDR2 ANQGSEA. V was trimmed by 0 bases and J by 4 bases, leaving 12 bases between them.

There are a few counts of this clonotype. This sequence joins TRBV20-1 and TRBJ2-2; 9 bases agree with TRBD2. The germline V gene has CDR1 DFQATT and CDR2 SNEGSKA (reference sequence). CDR3 size: 14 residues. Trimming took 6 bases from V and 4 from J; bases not matched to a gene: 6. The DNA for the CDR3 is TGCAGTGCCGTGGCTAGCGGGGCCACCGGGGAGCTGTTTTTT. Amino acids: CSAVASGATGELFF.

This clonotype has only a few counts. CDR3 loop: CASSLLANSYEQYF. The CDR3 DNA is TGTGCCAGCAGTCTACTAGCGAACTCCTACGAGCAGTACTTC. The chain carries TRBV12-3 or TRBV12-4 and TRBJ2-7; the match to TRBD2 covers 7 bases. There are 14 residues in the CDR3. V was clipped by 5 bases and J by 0 bases; unmatched bases: 4.

There are a few counts of this clonotype. This sequence joins TRBV9 and TRBJ2-7; tentative D call: TRBD2 (5 bases). CDR3 length: 16 amino acids. V gave up 3 bases and J gave up 3 bases, with 19 bases separating them. Per germline, CDR1 SGDLS and CDR2 YYNGEE. CDR3 residues: CASSGTEGSNFYEQYF. The CDR3 region has the DNA TGTGCCAGCAGCGGGACTGAAGGGTCAAATTTCTACGAGCAGTACTTC.

The rearrangement uses TRBV20-1 and TRBJ2-2, with TRBD2 identical over 8 bases. The CDR3 length is 15 residues. The germline CDR1 and CDR2 sequences are DFQATT and SNEGSKA (reference sequence). J lost 7 bases, V lost 2 bases, and 9 bases had no gene match. In nucleotides, the CDR3 is TGCAGTGCTAGAAATCGCCGCGGGGGGTTCGGGGAGCTGTTTTTT. The encoded protein is CSARNRRGGFGELFF.

This sequence joins TRBV29-1 and TRBJ1-2; D not certain. CDR3 size: 11 residues. Germline V gene sequence: CDR1 SQVTM, CDR2 ANQGSEA. V was clipped by 3 bases and J by 7 bases, with 9 bases between them. In nucleotides, the CDR3 is TGCAGCGTTGAGGCGGGAACTGGCTACACCTTC. This sequence encodes CSVEAGTGYTF.

This clonotype was found many times. This rearrangement joins TRBV15 to TRBJ2-7; a possible D gene is TRBD2 (5 bases). Deletions cut 0 bases from V and 3 bases from J, with 12 bases between. The CDR3 consists of 15 residues. CDR1 and CDR2 (germline): LNHNV, YYDKDF (reference sequence). The CDR3 nucleotides are TGTGCCACCAGCAGAGAATTTATCGGGGACTACGAGCAGTACTTC. Translated, it gives CATSREFIGDYEQYF.

This rearrangement joins TRBV25-1 to TRBJ2-3, with D possibly matching TRBD2 (6 bases). The V gene lost 4 bases and the J gene lost 3 bases, with 14 bases spanning the gap. Germline V lookup: CDR1 MGHDK, CDR2 SYGVNS. CDR3 length equals 15 residues. The DNA for the CDR3 is TGTGCCAGCAGTGTAGGCGTCGCGGGGACAGATACGCAGTATTTT. This codes for CASSVGVAGTDTQYF.

There are a few counts of this clonotype. The chain couples TRBV4-2 to TRBJ1-2, with D unclear. Looked up from germline, CDR1 is LGHNA and CDR2 is YNFKEQ. The CDR3 length is 13 residues. V lost 1 base and J lost 8, with 11 bases in between. CDR3 in DNA: TGTGCCAGCAGCCAAGGGGATCCGAGAGGCTACACCTTC. Its translation: CASSQGDPRGYTF.

This clonotype was detected a few times. The chain couples TRBV9 to TRBJ1-3; 7 bases agree with TRBD1. The V and J ends lost 0 bases and 1 base, in that order; junction bases with no gene match: 7. CDR3 length: 17 amino acids. The germline V gene has CDR1 SGDLS and CDR2 YYNGEE. In nucleotides, the CDR3 is TGTGCCAGCAGCGTAGGGGTCCCCAGGGGGTCTGGAAACACCATATATTTT. Translated: CASSVGVPRGSGNTIYF.

This clonotype was counted between two and nine times. The chain carries TRBV4-3 and TRBJ2-7; D is uncertain. CDR3 size: 14 residues. Looked up from germline, CDR1 is LGHNA and CDR2 is YSLEER. V lost 4 bases and J 4 bases, leaving 14 bases between the germline ends. CDR3 nucleotide sequence: TGCGCCAGCAGCCGCCCAATCCGTAGGTACGAGCAGTACTTC. Translation gives CASSRPIRRYEQYF.

The sample holds a few counts of this clonotype. The junction differs from germline at one of its ends, possibly a read error. The rearrangement links TRBV12-3 or TRBV12-4 to TRBJ1-4, with D unclear. The CDR3 is 11 amino acids. The CDR3 region is CASSLTGSQVF. The DNA for the CDR3 is TGTGCCAGCAGTTTAACCGGGAGCCAGGTTTTT.

The chain links TRBV24-1 to TRBJ2-5; D may be TRBD1 (6 bases). V gave up 3 bases and J gave up 5 bases, with 9 bases separating them. CDR1 and CDR2 from the germline V gene are KGHDR and SFDVKD. This CDR3 comprises 13 residues. CDR3 loop: CATSDAGVETQYF. CDR3 DNA sequence: TGTGCCACCAGTGATGCAGGGGTGGAGACCCAGTACTTC.

The chain is built from TRBV12-3 or TRBV12-4 and TRBJ2-7; 8 nucleotides agree with TRBD1. This CDR3 is built from 14 residues. V shed 3 bases, J shed 3 bases, and the junction held 4 bases outside the gene matches. The CDR3 sequence: CASSFRQGLYEQYF. CDR3 sequence (DNA): TGTGCCAGCAGTTTTCGACAGGGGCTCTACGAGCAGTACTTC.

This clonotype was seen many times. The chain combines TRBV20-1 with TRBJ2-1, with TRBD2 matching 9 bases. V lost 3 bases to trimming and J lost 7 bases; unmatched junction nucleotides: 7. Germline CDR1 reads DFQATT; CDR2 reads SNEGSKA (reference sequence). The CDR3 contains 14 residues. The CDR3 reads CSASGSGSLNEQFF. The DNA for the CDR3 is TGCAGTGCTAGTGGTAGCGGGAGTCTTAATGAGCAGTTCTTC.